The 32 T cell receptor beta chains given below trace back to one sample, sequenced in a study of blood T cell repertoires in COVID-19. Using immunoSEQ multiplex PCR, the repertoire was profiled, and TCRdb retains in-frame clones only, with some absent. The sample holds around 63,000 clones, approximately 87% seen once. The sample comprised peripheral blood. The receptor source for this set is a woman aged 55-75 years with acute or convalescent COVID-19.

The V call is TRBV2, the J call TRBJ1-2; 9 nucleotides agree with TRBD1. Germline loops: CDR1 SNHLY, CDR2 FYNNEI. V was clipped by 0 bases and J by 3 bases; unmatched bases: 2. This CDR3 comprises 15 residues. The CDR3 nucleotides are TGTGCCAGCAGTGAAGCGGGGACAGGGCACTATGGCTACACCTTC. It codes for CASSEAGTGHYGYTF.

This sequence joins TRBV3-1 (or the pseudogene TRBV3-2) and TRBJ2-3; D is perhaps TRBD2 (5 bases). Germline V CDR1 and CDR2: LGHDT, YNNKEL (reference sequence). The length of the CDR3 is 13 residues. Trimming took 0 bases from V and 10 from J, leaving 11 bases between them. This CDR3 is CASSQELGLAQYF. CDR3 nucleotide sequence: TGTGCCAGCAGCCAAGAACTAGGGCTGGCGCAGTATTTT.

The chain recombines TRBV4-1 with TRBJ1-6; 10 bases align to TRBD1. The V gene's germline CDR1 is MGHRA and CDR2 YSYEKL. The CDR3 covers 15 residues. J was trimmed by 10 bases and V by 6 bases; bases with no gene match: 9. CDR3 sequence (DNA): TGCGCCAGCAGGAAACCGGGACAGGGGTACTCACCCCTCCACTTT. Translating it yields CASRKPGQGYSPLHF.

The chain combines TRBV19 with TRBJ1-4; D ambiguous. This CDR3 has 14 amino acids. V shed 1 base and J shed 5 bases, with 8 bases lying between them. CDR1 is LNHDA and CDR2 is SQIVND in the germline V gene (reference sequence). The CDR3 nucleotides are TGTGCCAGTAGTATAGTTCTCGGGAATGAAAAACTGTTTTTT. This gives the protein CASSIVLGNEKLFF.

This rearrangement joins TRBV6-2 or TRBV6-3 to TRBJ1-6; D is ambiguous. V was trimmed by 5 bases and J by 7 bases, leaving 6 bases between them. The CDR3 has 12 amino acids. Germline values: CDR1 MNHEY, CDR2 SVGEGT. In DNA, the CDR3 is TGTGCCAGCAGTGCGGGGAATTCACCCCTCCACTTT. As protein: CASSAGNSPLHF.

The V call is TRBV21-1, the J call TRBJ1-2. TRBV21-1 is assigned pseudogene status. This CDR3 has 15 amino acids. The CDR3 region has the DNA TGTGCCAGCCAAGCGGGGGACCTGGGGGGCTATGGCTACACCTTC. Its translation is CASQAGDLGGYGYTF.

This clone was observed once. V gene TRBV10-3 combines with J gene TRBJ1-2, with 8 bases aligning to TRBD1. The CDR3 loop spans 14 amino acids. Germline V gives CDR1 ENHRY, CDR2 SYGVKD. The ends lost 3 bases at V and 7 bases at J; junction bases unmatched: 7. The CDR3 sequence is CAISDPGQGSGYTF. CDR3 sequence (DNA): TGTGCCATCAGTGACCCAGGACAGGGAAGTGGCTACACCTTC.

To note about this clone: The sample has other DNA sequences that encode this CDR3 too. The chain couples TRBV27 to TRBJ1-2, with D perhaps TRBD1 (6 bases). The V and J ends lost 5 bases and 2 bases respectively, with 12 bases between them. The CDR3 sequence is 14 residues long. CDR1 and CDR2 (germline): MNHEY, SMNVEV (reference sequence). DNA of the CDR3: TGTGCCAGCAGTCCGAGGACAGCGAACTATGGCTACACCTTC. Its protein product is CASSPRTANYGYTF.

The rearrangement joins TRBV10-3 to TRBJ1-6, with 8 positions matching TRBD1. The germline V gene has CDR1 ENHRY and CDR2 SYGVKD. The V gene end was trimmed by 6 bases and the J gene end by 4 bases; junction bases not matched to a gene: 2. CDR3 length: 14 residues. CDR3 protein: CAIRTGEYNSPLHF. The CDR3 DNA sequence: TGTGCCATCAGGACAGGGGAGTATAATTCACCCCTCCACTTT.

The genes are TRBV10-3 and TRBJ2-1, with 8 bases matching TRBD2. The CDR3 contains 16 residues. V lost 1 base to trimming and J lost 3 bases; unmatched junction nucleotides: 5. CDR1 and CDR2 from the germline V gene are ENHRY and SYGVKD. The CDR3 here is CAISEFGSGVYNEQFF. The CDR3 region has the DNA TGTGCCATCAGTGAGTTCGGTAGCGGGGTCTACAATGAGCAGTTCTTC.

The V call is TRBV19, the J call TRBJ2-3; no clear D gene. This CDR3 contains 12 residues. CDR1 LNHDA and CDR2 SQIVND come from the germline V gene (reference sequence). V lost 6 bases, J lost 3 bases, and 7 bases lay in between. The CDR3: CASRARTDTQYF. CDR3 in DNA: TGTGCCAGTAGGGCTAGAACAGATACGCAGTATTTT.

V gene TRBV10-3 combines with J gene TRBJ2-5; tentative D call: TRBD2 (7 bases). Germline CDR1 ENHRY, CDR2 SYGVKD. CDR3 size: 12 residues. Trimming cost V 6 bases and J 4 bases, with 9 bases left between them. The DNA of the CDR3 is TGTGCCATCAGCCGGGGGGCAGAGACCCAGTACTTC. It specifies CAISRGAETQYF.

The CDR3 spells CASSQQGGAYGYTF. The DNA for the CDR3 is TGTGCCAGCAGCCAGCAGGGTGGGGCCTATGGCTACACCTTC. V gene TRBV6-5 combines with J gene TRBJ1-2; perhaps TRBD1 as D (5 bases). V was trimmed by 6 bases and J by 4 bases, leaving 15 bases between them. The CDR3 spans 14 residues. From germline, CDR1 is MNHEY and CDR2 SVGAGI.

The CDR3 spells CASSLAQVRADSPLHF. In DNA, the CDR3 is TGTGCCAGCAGCTTAGCGCAGGTCAGGGCTGATTCACCCCTCCACTTT. This rearrangement joins TRBV7-2 to TRBJ1-6; D is perhaps TRBD1 (5 bases). CDR3 size: 16 residues. The V end was cut by 0 bases, the J end by 8 bases, with 14 bases between. Per germline, CDR1 SGHTA and CDR2 FQGNSA.

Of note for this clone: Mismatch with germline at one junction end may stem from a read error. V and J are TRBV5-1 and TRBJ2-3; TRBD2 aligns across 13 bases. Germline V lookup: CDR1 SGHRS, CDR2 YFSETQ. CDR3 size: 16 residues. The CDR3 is CARSPTSGGGTDTQYF. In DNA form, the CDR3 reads TGCGCCCGCAGCCCTACTAGCGGGGGGGGCACAGATACGCAGTATTTT.

CDR3 sequence: CASSRNNYGYTF. DNA of the CDR3: TGTGCCAGCAGCCGTAATAACTATGGCTACACCTTC. The chain employs TRBV28 and TRBJ1-2; D call uncertain. Germline assignment: CDR1 MDHEN and CDR2 SYDVKM. CDR3 size: 12 residues. V was shortened by 6 bases and J by 1 base, with 6 bases between the two germline ends.

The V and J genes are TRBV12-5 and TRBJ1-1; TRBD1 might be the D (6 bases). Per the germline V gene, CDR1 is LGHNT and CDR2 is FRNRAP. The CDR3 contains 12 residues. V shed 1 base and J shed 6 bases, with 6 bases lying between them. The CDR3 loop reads CASGLDRAEAFF. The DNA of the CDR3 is TGTGCTAGTGGTTTGGACAGGGCTGAAGCTTTCTTT. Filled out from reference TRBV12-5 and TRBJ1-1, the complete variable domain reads DARVTQTPRHKVTEMGQEVTMRCQPILGHNTVFWYRQTMMQGLELLAYFRNRAPLDDSGMPKDRFSAEMPDATLATLKIQPSEPRDSAVYFCASGLDRAEAFFGQGTRLTVV.

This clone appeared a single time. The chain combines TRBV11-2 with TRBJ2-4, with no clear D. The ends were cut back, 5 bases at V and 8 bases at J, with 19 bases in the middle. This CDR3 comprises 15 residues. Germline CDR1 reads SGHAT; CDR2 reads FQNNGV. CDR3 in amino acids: CASSPLRGGLDIQYF. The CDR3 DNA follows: TGTGCCAGCAGCCCCCTACGCGGCGGTTTAGACATTCAGTACTTC.

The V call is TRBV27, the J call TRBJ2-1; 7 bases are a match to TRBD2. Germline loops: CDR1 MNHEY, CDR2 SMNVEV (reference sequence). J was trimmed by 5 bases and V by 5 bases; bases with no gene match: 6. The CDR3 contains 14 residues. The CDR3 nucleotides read TGTGCCAGCAGTCCCGCCGGGACTAACAATGAGCAGTTCTTC. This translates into CASSPAGTNNEQFF.

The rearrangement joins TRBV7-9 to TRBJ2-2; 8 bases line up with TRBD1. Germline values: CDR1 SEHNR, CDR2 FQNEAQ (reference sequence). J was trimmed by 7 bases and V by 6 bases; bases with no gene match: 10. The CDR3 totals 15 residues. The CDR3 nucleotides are TGTGCCAGCAGGTCGACAGGGGTCCGACACGGGGAGCTGTTTTTT. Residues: CASRSTGVRHGELFF.

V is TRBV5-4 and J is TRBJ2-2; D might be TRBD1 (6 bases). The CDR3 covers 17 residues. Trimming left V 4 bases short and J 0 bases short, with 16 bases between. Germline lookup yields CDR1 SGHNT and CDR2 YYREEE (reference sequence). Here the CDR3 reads CASSDWGHGANTGELFF. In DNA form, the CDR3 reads TGTGCCAGCAGCGACTGGGGACACGGCGCGAACACCGGGGAGCTGTTTTTT.

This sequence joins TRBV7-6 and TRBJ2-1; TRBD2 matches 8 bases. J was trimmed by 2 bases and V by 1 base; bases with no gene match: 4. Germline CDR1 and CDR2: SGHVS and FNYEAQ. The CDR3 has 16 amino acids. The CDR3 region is CASSLEGGGPYNEQFF. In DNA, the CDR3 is TGTGCCAGCAGCTTAGAGGGCGGGGGGCCCTACAATGAGCAGTTCTTC.

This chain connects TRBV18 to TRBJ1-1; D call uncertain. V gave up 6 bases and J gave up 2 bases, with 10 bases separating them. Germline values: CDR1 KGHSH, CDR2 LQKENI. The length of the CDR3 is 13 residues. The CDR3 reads CASSDQANTEAFF. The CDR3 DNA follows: TGTGCCAGCTCCGACCAGGCAAACACTGAAGCTTTCTTT.

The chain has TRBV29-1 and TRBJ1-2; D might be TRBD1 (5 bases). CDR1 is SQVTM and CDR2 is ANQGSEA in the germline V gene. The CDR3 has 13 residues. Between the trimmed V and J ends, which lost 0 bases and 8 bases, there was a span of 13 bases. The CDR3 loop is CSVEDGGVWGYTF. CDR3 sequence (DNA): TGCAGCGTTGAAGATGGAGGGGTCTGGGGCTACACCTTC.

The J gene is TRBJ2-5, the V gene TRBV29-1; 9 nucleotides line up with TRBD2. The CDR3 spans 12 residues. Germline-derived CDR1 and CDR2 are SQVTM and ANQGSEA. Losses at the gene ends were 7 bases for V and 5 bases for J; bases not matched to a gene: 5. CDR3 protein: CSALAGPETQYF. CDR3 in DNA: TGCAGCGCACTAGCGGGTCCGGAGACCCAGTACTTC.

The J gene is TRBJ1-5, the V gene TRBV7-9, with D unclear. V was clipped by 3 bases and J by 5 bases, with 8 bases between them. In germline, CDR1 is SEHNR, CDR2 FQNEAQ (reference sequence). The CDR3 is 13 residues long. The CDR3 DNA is TGTGCCAGCAGCTTGGAGGAGTATCAGCCCCAGCATTTT. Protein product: CASSLEEYQPQHF.

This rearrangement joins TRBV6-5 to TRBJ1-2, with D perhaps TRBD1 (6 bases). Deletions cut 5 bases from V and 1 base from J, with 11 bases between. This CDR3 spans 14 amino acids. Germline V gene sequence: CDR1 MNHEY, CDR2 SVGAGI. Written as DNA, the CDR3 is TGTGCCAGCAGTCCCCGGACAGTTAACTATGGCTACACCTTC. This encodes CASSPRTVNYGYTF.

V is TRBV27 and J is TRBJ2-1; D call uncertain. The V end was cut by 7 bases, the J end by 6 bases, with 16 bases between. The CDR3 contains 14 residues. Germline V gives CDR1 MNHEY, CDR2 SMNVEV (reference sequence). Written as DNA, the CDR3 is TGTGCCAGCAAGGTCCCTAGTGTGGCCAATGAGCAGTTCTTC. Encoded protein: CASKVPSVANEQFF.

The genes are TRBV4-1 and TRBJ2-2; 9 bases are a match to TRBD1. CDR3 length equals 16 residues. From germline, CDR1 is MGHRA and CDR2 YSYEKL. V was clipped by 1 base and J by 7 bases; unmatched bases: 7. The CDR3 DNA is TGCGCCAGCAGCCAAGTCGGGACAGGGTCTATCGGGGAGCTGTTTTTT. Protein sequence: CASSQVGTGSIGELFF.

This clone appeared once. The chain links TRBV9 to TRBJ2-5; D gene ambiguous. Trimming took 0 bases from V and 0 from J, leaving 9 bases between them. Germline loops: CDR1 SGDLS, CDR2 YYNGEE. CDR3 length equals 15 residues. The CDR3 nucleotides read TGTGCCAGCAGCGTAGGAGCCCATCACCAAGAGACCCAGTACTTC. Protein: CASSVGAHHQETQYF.

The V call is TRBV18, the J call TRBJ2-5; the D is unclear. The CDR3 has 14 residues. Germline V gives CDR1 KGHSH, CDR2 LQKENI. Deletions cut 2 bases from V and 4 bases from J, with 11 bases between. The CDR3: CASSPDASAETQYF. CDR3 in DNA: TGTGCCAGCTCACCAGATGCTAGTGCAGAGACCCAGTACTTC. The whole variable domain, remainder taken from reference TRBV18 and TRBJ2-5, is NAGVMQNPRHLVRRRGQEARLRCSPMKGHSHVYWYRQLPEEGLKFMVYLQKENIIDESGMPKERFSAEFPKEGPSILRIQQVVRGDSAAYFCASSPDASAETQYFGPGTRLLVL.

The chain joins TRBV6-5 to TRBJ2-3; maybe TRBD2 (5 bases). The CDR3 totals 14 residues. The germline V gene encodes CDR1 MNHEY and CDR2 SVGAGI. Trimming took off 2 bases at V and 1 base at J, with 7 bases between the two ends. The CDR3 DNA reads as TGTGCCAGCAGTTACGGAGCGGGCACAGATACGCAGTATTTT. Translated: CASSYGAGTDTQYF.